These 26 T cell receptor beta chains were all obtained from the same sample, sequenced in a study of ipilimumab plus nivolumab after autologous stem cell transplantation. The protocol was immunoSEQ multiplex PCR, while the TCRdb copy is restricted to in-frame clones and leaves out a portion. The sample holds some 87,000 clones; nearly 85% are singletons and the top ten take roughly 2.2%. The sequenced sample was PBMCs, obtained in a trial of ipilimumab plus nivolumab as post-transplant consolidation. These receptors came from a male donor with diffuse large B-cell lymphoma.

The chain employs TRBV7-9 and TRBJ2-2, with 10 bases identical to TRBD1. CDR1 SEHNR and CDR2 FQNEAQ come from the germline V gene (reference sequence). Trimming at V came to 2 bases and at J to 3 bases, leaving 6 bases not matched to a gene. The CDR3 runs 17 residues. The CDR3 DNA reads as TGTGCCAGCAGCTTACCGGGGGGACAGGGGTACACCGGGGAGCTGTTTTTT. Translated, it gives CASSLPGGQGYTGELFF. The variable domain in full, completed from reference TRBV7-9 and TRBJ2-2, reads DTGVSQNPRHKITKRGQNVTFRCDPISEHNRLYWYRQTLGQGPEFLTYFQNEAQLEKSRLLSDRFSAERPKGSFSTLEIQRTEQGDSAMYLCASSLPGGQGYTGELFFGEGSRLTVL.

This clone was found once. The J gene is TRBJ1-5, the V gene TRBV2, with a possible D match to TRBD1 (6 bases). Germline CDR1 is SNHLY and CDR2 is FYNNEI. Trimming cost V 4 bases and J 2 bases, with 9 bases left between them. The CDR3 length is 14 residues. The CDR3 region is CASSVEGGNQPQHF. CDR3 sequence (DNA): TGTGCCAGCAGTGTTGAGGGGGGCAATCAGCCCCAGCATTTT. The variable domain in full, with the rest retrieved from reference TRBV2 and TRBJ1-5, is EPEVTQTPSHQVTQMGQEVILRCVPISNHLYFYWYRQILGQKVEFLVSFYNNEISEKSEIFDDQFSVERPDGSNFTLKIRSTKLEDSAMYFCASSVEGGNQPQHFGDGTRLSIL.

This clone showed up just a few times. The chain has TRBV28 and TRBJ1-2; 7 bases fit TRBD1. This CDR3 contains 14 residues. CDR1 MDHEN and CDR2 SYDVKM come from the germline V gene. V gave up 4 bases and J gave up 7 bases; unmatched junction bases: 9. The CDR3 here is CASSSAQGSLGYTF. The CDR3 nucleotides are TGTGCCAGCAGTTCAGCACAGGGGTCCCTTGGCTACACCTTC.

The DNA of the CDR3 is TGTGCCAGCAGCTTAAGAATCGGCGGGGGGGTTGCAGATACGCAGTATTTT. Translated: CASSLRIGGGVADTQYF. The chain employs TRBV5-4 and TRBJ2-3; TRBD2 matches at 9 bases. The CDR3 covers 17 residues. Germline loops: CDR1 SGHNT, CDR2 YYREEE (reference sequence). V lost 2 bases and J lost 4; bases outside the gene matches: 11.

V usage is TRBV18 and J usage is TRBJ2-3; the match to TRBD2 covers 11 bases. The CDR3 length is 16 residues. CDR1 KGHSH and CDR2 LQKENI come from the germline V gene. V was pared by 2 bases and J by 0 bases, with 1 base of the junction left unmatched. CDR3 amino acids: CASSPGTSGSTDTQYF. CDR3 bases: TGTGCCAGCTCACCAGGGACTAGCGGTAGCACAGATACGCAGTATTTT.

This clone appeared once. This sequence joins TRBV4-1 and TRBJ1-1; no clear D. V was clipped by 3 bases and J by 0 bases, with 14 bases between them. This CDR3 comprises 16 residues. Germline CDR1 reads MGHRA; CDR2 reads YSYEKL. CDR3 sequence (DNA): TGCGCCAGCAGCCATCCCTCCGGGCTCATGAACACTGAAGCTTTCTTT. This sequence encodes CASSHPSGLMNTEAFF.

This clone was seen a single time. CDR3: CAWEKDSNQPQHF. CDR3 sequence (DNA): TGTGCCTGGGAAAAAGATAGCAATCAGCCCCAGCATTTT. The V gene is TRBV30, the J gene TRBJ1-5; D ambiguous. Germline lookup yields CDR1 GTSNPN and CDR2 SVGIG (reference sequence). The CDR3 is 13 residues long. V was pared by 5 bases and J by 0 bases, with 8 bases between.

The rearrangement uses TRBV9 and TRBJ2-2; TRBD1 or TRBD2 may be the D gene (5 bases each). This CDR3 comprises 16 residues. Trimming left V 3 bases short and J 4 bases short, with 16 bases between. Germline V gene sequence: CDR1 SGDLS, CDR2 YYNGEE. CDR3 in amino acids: CASSAARGRGTGELFF. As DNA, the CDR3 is TGTGCCAGCAGCGCCGCTCGGGGCCGGGGCACCGGGGAGCTGTTTTTT.

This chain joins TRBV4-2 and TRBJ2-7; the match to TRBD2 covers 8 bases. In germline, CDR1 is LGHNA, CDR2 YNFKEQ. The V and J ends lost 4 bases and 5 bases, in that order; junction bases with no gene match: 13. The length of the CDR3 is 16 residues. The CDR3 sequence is CASSLLGGGLTNEQYF. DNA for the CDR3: TGTGCCAGCAGCCTACTGGGCGGGGGGCTTACCAACGAGCAGTACTTC.

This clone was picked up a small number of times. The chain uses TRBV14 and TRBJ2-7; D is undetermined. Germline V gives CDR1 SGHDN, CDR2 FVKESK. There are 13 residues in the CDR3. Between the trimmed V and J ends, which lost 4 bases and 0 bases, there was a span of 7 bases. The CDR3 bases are TGTGCCAGCAGCCCCCTGAGCTCCTACGAGCAGTACTTC. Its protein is CASSPLSSYEQYF.

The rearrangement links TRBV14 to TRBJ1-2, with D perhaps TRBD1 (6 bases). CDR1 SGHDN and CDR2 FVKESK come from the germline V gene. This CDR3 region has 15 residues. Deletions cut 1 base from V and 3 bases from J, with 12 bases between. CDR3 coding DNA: TGTGCCAGCAGCCAAGTGCAGACAGGAGACTATGGCTACACCTTC. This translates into CASSQVQTGDYGYTF. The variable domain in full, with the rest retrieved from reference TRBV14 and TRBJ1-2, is EAGVTQFPSHSVIEKGQTVTLRCDPISGHDNLYWYRRVMGKEIKFLLHFVKESKQDESGMPNNRFLAERTGGTYSTLKVQPAELEDSGVYFCASSQVQTGDYGYTFGSGTRLTVV.

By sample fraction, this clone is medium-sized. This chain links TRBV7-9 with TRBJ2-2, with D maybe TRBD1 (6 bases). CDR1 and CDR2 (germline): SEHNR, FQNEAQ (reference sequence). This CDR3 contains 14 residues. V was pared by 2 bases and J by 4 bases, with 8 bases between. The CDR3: CASSLLRGTGELFF. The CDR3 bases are TGTGCCAGCAGCTTACTCAGGGGCACCGGGGAGCTGTTTTTT.

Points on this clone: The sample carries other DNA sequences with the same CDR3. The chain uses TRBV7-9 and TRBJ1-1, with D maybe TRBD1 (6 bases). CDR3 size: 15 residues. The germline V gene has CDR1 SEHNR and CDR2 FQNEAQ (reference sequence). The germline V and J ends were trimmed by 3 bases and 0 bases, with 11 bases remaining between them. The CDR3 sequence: CASSLGGPMNTEAFF. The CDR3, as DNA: TGTGCCAGCAGCTTGGGGGGGCCCATGAACACTGAAGCTTTCTTT.

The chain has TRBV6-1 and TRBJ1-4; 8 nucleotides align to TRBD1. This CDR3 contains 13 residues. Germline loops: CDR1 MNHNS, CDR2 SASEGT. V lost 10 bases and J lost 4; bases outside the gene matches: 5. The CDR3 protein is CATMDRDNEKLFF. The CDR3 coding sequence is TGTGCCACCATGGACAGGGATAATGAAAAACTGTTTTTT.

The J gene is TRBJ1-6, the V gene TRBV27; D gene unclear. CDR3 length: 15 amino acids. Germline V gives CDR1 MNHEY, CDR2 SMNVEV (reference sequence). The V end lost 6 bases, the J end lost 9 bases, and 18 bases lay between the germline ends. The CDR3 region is CASRPGRVQSSPLHF. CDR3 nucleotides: TGTGCCAGCAGGCCCGGACGCGTCCAGAGTTCACCCCTCCACTTT.

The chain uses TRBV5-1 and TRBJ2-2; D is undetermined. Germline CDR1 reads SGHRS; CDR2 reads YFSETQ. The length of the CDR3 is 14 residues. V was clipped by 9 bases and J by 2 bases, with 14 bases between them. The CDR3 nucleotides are TGCGCCATCAAGAAGGACCAAAACACCGGGGAGCTGTTTTTT. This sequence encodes CAIKKDQNTGELFF.

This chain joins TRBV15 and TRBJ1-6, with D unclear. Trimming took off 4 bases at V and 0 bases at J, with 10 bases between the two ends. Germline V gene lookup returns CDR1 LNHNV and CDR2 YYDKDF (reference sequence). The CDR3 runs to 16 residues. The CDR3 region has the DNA TGTGCCACCAGCAAGAAGGGTACCTCCTATAATTCACCCCTCCACTTT. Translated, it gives CATSKKGTSYNSPLHF.

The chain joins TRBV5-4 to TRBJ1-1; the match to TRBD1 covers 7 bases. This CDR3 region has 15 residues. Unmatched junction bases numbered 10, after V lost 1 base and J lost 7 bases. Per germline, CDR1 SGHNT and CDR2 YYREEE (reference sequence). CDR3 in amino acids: CASSLSSGGRGEAFF. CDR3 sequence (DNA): TGTGCCAGCAGCTTGTCGTCAGGGGGTAGGGGTGAAGCTTTCTTT.

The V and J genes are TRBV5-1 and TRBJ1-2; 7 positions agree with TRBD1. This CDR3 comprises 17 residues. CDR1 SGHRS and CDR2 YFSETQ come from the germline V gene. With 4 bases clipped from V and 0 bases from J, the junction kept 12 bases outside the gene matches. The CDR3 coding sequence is TGCGCCAGCAGCGCCTCATTGGGGCAGGGGGCTAACTATGGCTACACCTTC. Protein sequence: CASSASLGQGANYGYTF.

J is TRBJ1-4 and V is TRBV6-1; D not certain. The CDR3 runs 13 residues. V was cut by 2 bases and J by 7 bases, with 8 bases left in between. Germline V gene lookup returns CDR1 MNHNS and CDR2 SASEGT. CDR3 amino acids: CASSERRSEKLFF. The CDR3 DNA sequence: TGTGCCAGCAGTGAAAGGAGGAGTGAAAAACTGTTTTTT.

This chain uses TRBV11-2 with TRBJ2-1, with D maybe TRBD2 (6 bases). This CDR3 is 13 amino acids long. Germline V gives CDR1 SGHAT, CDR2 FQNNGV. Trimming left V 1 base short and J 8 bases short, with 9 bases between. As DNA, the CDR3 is TGTGCCAGCAGCTTAGGGGAGGCCTATGAGCAGTTCTTC. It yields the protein CASSLGEAYEQFF.

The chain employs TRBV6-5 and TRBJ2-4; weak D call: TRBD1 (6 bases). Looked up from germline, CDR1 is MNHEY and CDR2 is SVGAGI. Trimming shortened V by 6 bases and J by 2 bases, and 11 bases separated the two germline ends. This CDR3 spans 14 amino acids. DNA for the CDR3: TGTGCCAGCAGGGAACAGGGTCCCAAAAACATTCAGTACTTC. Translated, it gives CASREQGPKNIQYF.

The CDR3 DNA is TGTGCCAGCAGCCTGGGACAGGGGGCGAAGGAGCAGTACTTC. This translates into CASSLGQGAKEQYF. The chain joins TRBV5-5 to TRBJ2-7; 12 bases are shared with TRBD1. Trimming took 4 bases from V and 7 from J; bases not matched to a gene: 6. The CDR3 has 14 residues. Germline V gene lookup returns CDR1 SGHKS and CDR2 YYEKEE (reference sequence).

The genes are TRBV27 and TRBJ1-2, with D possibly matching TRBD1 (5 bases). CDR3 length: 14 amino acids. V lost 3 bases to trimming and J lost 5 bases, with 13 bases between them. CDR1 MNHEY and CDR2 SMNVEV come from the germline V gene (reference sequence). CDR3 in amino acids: CASSFTRGGYGYTF. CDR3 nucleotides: TGTGCCAGCAGTTTCACACGGGGGGGATATGGCTACACCTTC.

DNA of the CDR3: TGCGCCAGCAGCTTGTCGGGGATTATCAGAGAGACCCAGTACTTC. It is translated as CASSLSGIIRETQYF. J is TRBJ2-5 and V is TRBV5-1; possible D gene TRBD2, 5 bases. Trimming shortened V by 1 base and J by 4 bases, and 14 bases separated the two germline ends. This CDR3 region has 15 residues. Germline V CDR1 and CDR2: SGHRS, YFSETQ.

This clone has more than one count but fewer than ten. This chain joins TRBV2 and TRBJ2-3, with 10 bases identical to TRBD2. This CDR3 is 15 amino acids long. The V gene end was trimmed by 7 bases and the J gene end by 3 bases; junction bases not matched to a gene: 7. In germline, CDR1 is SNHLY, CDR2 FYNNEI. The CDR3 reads CASTKGLAETDTQYF. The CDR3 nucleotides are TGTGCCAGCACCAAAGGACTAGCGGAAACAGATACGCAGTATTTT.